These 30 T cell receptor beta chains were sequenced from one sample in a study of cytomegalovirus exposure and HLA in healthy donors. Primers: 60 Vbeta forward and 13 Jbeta reverse. The data were produced by immunoSEQ multiplex PCR, yet TCRdb's version contains in-frame clones alone and is incomplete. The sample lists around 160,000 clones; 73% were seen once. The sequenced sample consisted of PBMCs. The receptors stem from a woman under 30 in good health and CMV-seronegative.

The chain employs TRBV6-5 and TRBJ2-7; the match to TRBD1 covers 8 bases. The CDR3 is 15 residues long. V dropped 0 bases and J dropped 4; count of bases not matched to a gene: 5. From germline, CDR1 is MNHEY and CDR2 SVGAGI. CDR3 DNA: TGTGCCAGCAGTTACTCGGGCAGGGGGCCTTACGAGCAGTACTTC. Translation: CASSYSGRGPYEQYF.

V gene TRBV19 combines with J gene TRBJ1-3, with a possible D match to TRBD1 (6 bases). Germline CDR1 is LNHDA and CDR2 is SQIVND (reference sequence). This CDR3 has 16 residues. Trimming cost V 4 bases and J 0 bases, with 13 bases left between them. Here the CDR3 DNA reads TGTGCCAGTAGTACTCCCCAGGGGAGCTCTGGAAACACCATATATTTT. It encodes CASSTPQGSSGNTIYF.

The chain couples TRBV11-3 to TRBJ2-3; perhaps TRBD2 as D (5 bases). The V and J ends lost 1 base and 2 bases respectively, with 10 bases between them. The CDR3 covers 15 residues. Germline lookup yields CDR1 SGHNT and CDR2 YENEEA. The CDR3 spells CASSLGSRDTDTQYF. The CDR3 nucleotides are TGTGCCAGCAGCTTAGGATCTCGGGACACAGATACGCAGTATTTT. Using reference TRBV11-3 and TRBJ2-3 for the parts outside the CDR3, the full variable domain is EAGVVQSPRYKIIEKKQPVAFWCNPISGHNTLYWYLQNLGQGPELLIRYENEEAVDDSQLPKDRFSAERLKGVDSTLKIQPAELGDSAVYLCASSLGSRDTDTQYFGPGTRLTVL.

This chain links TRBV4-3 with TRBJ2-7; the match to TRBD1 covers 10 bases. The CDR3 extends over 17 amino acids. From germline, CDR1 is LGHNA and CDR2 YSLEER. With 0 bases clipped from V and 4 bases from J, the junction kept 9 bases outside the gene matches. The CDR3 here is CASSQDPRGTGEYEQYF. In DNA form, the CDR3 reads TGCGCCAGCAGCCAAGATCCTAGGGGGACAGGGGAGTACGAGCAGTACTTC.

This chain links TRBV27 with TRBJ1-1, with 10 bases that match TRBD1. The CDR3 extends over 14 amino acids. Germline CDR1 is MNHEY and CDR2 is SMNVEV (reference sequence). After removal of 6 bases from V and 1 base from J, the junction contained 2 bases not matched to a gene. The CDR3 region is CASSRQGANTEAFF. The DNA for the CDR3 is TGTGCCAGCAGCCGACAGGGGGCGAACACTGAAGCTTTCTTT.

The chain couples TRBV27 to TRBJ2-1; 7 bases fit TRBD1. V lost 3 bases, J lost 2 bases, and 7 bases stayed unmatched. Germline CDR1 reads MNHEY; CDR2 reads SMNVEV (reference sequence). This CDR3 has 16 residues. CDR3 sequence (DNA): TGTGCCAGCAGTTTCTCCGTGACAGGGACCTACAATGAGCAGTTCTTC. Amino acid sequence: CASSFSVTGTYNEQFF.

This clone was counted between two and nine times. This rearrangement joins TRBV15 to TRBJ1-1, with 9 positions matching TRBD1. CDR1 and CDR2 from the germline V gene are LNHNV and YYDKDF (reference sequence). With V trimmed by 0 bases and J by 1 base, 9 bases remained unmatched. This CDR3 region has 18 residues. CDR3 sequence (DNA): TGTGCCACCAGCAGAGACGGCCCGACAGGGGGGGGGAACACTGAAGCTTTCTTT. Translated, it gives CATSRDGPTGGGNTEAFF. Variable domain in full (rest from reference TRBV15 and TRBJ1-1): DAMVIQNPRYQVTQFGKPVTLSCSQTLNHNVMYWYQQKSSQAPKLLFHYYDKDFNNEADTPDNFQSRRPNTSFCFLDIRSPGLGDTAMYLCATSRDGPTGGGNTEAFFGQGTRLTVV.

This chain links TRBV18 with TRBJ2-1, with unresolved D. The germline V gene encodes CDR1 KGHSH and CDR2 LQKENI. The CDR3 sequence is 15 residues long. V was cut by 3 bases and J by 7 bases, with 16 bases left in between. CDR3 sequence (DNA): TGTGCCAGCTCACCGGGTGCGACTCTAGTAAATGAGCAGTTCTTC. As protein: CASSPGATLVNEQFF.

This chain links TRBV10-3 with TRBJ2-2, with 9 nucleotides matching TRBD2. Germline assignment: CDR1 ENHRY and CDR2 SYGVKD. The junction had 2 bases not matched to a gene; V was cut back by 3 bases and J by 6 bases. CDR3 length: 14 amino acids. CDR3 amino acids: CAISDGTSSGELFF. CDR3 in DNA: TGTGCCATCAGTGACGGGACTAGCTCCGGGGAGCTGTTTTTT.

This chain joins TRBV9 and TRBJ1-5, with D unclear. Germline V gene sequence: CDR1 SGDLS, CDR2 YYNGEE. The length of the CDR3 is 16 residues. Trimming took 0 bases from V and 1 from J, leaving 11 bases between them. CDR3 nucleotide sequence: TGTGCCAGCAGCGTAGATGGGAGAACAAGCAATCAGCCCCAGCATTTT. It yields the protein CASSVDGRTSNQPQHF.

This sequence joins TRBV5-1 and TRBJ2-1; 9 bases are shared with TRBD2. The trim removed 2 bases at V and 4 bases at J, leaving 4 bases unmatched. This CDR3 is built from 15 residues. Per the germline V gene, CDR1 is SGHRS and CDR2 is YFSETQ. CDR3 nucleotides: TGCGCCAGCAGCTTAACTAGCGGGTCGTACAATGAGCAGTTCTTC. Protein product: CASSLTSGSYNEQFF.

The chain combines TRBV6-5 with TRBJ1-2; 7 nucleotides line up with TRBD1. The CDR3 totals 16 residues. V gave up 1 base and J gave up 4 bases; unmatched junction bases: 9. The germline V gene has CDR1 MNHEY and CDR2 SVGAGI. Here the CDR3 reads CASSYLTGVDRYGYTF. The CDR3 DNA reads TGTGCCAGCAGTTACTTAACAGGGGTTGATCGCTATGGCTACACCTTC.

The rearrangement joins TRBV6-1 to TRBJ1-1, with TRBD1 matching over 8 bases. V trimming: 8 bases; J trimming: 2 bases; junction bases outside the gene matches: 7. Germline V gene data show CDR1 as MNHNS and CDR2 as SASEGT. This CDR3 has 14 residues. CDR3 bases: TGTGCCAGCCGCTACGACAGGGGCAACACTGAAGCTTTCTTT. Amino acid sequence: CASRYDRGNTEAFF.

This clone was seen a single time. The chain joins TRBV19 to TRBJ1-1; 8 bases agree with TRBD1. The CDR3 loop spans 15 amino acids. V shed 5 bases, J shed 4 bases, and the junction held 9 bases outside the gene matches. CDR1 and CDR2 (germline): LNHDA, SQIVND (reference sequence). The CDR3 here is CASSYLSRGPTEAFF. CDR3 nucleotides: TGTGCCAGTAGTTACCTCTCCAGGGGGCCCACTGAAGCTTTCTTT.

Of note for this clone: A junction end diverges from the germline sequence, so it may reflect a read error. The genes are TRBV7-7 and TRBJ2-5; 10 bases are shared with TRBD2. This CDR3 comprises 13 residues. Germline V gene sequence: CDR1 SSHAT, CDR2 FNYEAQ (reference sequence). DNA for the CDR3: TGTGCCAGCAGCCTAGCGGGAGAGGGGACCCAGTACTTC. Translating it yields CASSLAGEGTQYF.

This sequence joins TRBV19 and TRBJ2-2; 9 bases align to TRBD2. Germline-derived CDR1 and CDR2 are LNHDA and SQIVND (reference sequence). The CDR3 is made up of 18 amino acids. The junction had 9 bases not matched to a gene; V was cut back by 2 bases and J by 2 bases. DNA for the CDR3: TGTGCCAGTAGTATACTACGCAGCGGGGGGAACAACACCGGGGAGCTGTTTTTT. Residues: CASSILRSGGNNTGELFF.

The chain joins TRBV6-6 to TRBJ2-7; TRBD2 might be the D (6 bases). Trimming stripped 6 bases from V and 6 bases from J, with 15 bases between. CDR3 length equals 13 residues. Germline V gene lookup returns CDR1 MNHNY and CDR2 SVGAGI (reference sequence). The CDR3, as DNA: TGTGCCAGCAGCCCGGCTAGCGCTGGCGAGCAGTACTTC. Translation gives CASSPASAGEQYF.

This chain joins TRBV7-8 and TRBJ1-3; D is ambiguous. The CDR3 consists of 18 residues. With 7 bases removed from V and 0 bases from J, the gap between germline ends came to 22 bases. Germline loops: CDR1 SGHVS, CDR2 FQNEAQ. In DNA form, the CDR3 reads TGTGCCAGCACCGATTTAAGGCGGACGAGGGCCTCTGGAAACACCATATATTTT. Protein sequence: CASTDLRRTRASGNTIYF.

This sequence joins TRBV13 and TRBJ1-4, with 8 bases identical to TRBD1. Per the germline V gene, CDR1 is PRHDT and CDR2 is FYEKMQ (reference sequence). The CDR3 covers 14 residues. V lost 5 bases, J lost 11 bases, and 10 bases stayed unmatched. The CDR3 here is CASSQRTGLGKLFF. The CDR3 bases are TGTGCCAGCAGCCAGAGGACAGGGTTAGGGAAACTGTTTTTT. The full variable domain, completed using reference TRBV13 and TRBJ1-4, is AAGVIQSPRHLIKEKRETATLKCYPIPRHDTVYWYQQGPGQDPQFLISFYEKMQSDKGSIPDRFSAQQFSDYHSELNMSSLELGDSALYFCASSQRTGLGKLFFGSGTQLSVL.

V usage is TRBV11-2 and J usage is TRBJ2-7, with D tentatively TRBD2 (6 bases). The CDR3 length is 15 residues. Per germline, CDR1 SGHAT and CDR2 FQNNGV. The ends were cut back, 4 bases at V and 5 bases at J, with 18 bases in the middle. CDR3 DNA: TGTGCCAGCAGCTCGTATCCTTCCGGGGGAGACGAGCAGTACTTC. Residues: CASSSYPSGGDEQYF.

The V gene is TRBV6-5, the J gene TRBJ1-2, with D unclear. V was shortened by 4 bases and J by 8 bases, with 11 bases between the two germline ends. CDR1 is MNHEY, CDR2 SVGAGI, per germline. CDR3 length equals 12 residues. CDR3 DNA: TGTGCCAGCAGTTTACGTGGGAGAGGCTACACCTTC. Amino acid sequence: CASSLRGRGYTF.

The chain carries TRBV7-9 and TRBJ1-2; D might be TRBD1 (5 bases). Trimming pared 0 bases from V and 5 bases from J, leaving 10 bases between. The CDR3 totals 14 residues. CDR1 and CDR2 (germline): SEHNR, FQNEAQ (reference sequence). This CDR3 reads CASSLAQDAYGYTF. CDR3 sequence (DNA): TGTGCCAGCAGCTTAGCACAGGACGCTTATGGCTACACCTTC.

This clone was found once. The V gene is TRBV11-3, the J gene TRBJ2-2, with 9 bases lining up with TRBD1. Germline V gives CDR1 SGHNT, CDR2 YENEEA. Trimming took 1 base from V and 5 from J; bases not matched to a gene: 5. This CDR3 contains 16 residues. The CDR3 region is CASSLGTGVVTGELFF. DNA of the CDR3: TGTGCCAGCAGCTTAGGGACAGGGGTTGTGACCGGGGAGCTGTTTTTT.

This chain links TRBV19 with TRBJ2-3, with 10 bases aligning to TRBD2. Looked up from germline, CDR1 is LNHDA and CDR2 is SQIVND (reference sequence). Germline trimming cut 4 bases from V and 4 bases from J; bases unmatched to any gene: 5. The CDR3 sequence is 15 residues long. The CDR3 is CASSTSSGGSDTQYF. CDR3 bases: TGTGCCAGTAGTACTTCTAGCGGGGGCTCAGATACGCAGTATTTT.

The J gene is TRBJ1-1, the V gene TRBV4-1; D is undetermined. Trimming pared 0 bases from V and 2 bases from J, leaving 31 bases between. CDR1 is MGHRA, CDR2 YSYEKL, per germline. The CDR3 length is 22 residues. CDR3 sequence (DNA): TGCGCCAGCAGCCAAGAAAGACGAAGACTTACGGGAGCCAAGAGAACCAACACTGAAGCTTTCTTT. It is translated as CASSQERRRLTGAKRTNTEAFF.

The chain carries TRBV28 and TRBJ1-2; 9 nucleotides match TRBD1. The CDR3 has 14 residues. CDR1 and CDR2 from the germline V gene are MDHEN and SYDVKM. With 6 bases clipped from V and 5 bases from J, the junction kept 7 bases outside the gene matches. The CDR3 nucleotides are TGTGCCAGCAGCCGCCGGGACAGGGTTTATGGCTACACCTTC. This encodes CASSRRDRVYGYTF.

Note on this clone: A read error may account for a junction end that differs from germline. The chain has TRBV7-7 and TRBJ2-3; the D gene is possibly TRBD1 (5 bases). Per germline, CDR1 SSHAT and CDR2 FNYEAQ (reference sequence). The CDR3 has 17 residues. CDR3 protein: CASSPISPTVSTDTQYF. CDR3 in DNA: TGTGCTAGCAGCCCTATCTCGCCGACAGTTAGCACAGATACGCAGTATTTT.

This rearrangement joins TRBV28 to TRBJ1-2, with 10 bases aligning to TRBD1. The CDR3 runs to 14 residues. With V trimmed by 5 bases and J by 7 bases, 7 bases remained unmatched. Germline V CDR1 and CDR2: MDHEN, SYDVKM. The CDR3 is CASSPGTGVAGYTF. As DNA, the CDR3 is TGTGCCAGCAGTCCGGGGACAGGGGTGGCTGGCTACACCTTC.

The rearrangement uses TRBV4-1 and TRBJ1-1; possibly TRBD1 for D (5 bases). V was pared by 1 base and J by 7 bases, with 13 bases between. Germline-derived CDR1 and CDR2 are MGHRA and YSYEKL. The CDR3 spans 14 residues. The CDR3 coding sequence is TGCGCCAGCAGCCAAGGTTCTGGGGCACGTGAAGCTTTCTTT. Protein sequence: CASSQGSGAREAFF.

The chain links TRBV18 to TRBJ2-2; 8 bases line up with TRBD2. With V trimmed by 3 bases and J by 6 bases, 6 bases remained unmatched. Germline V gene sequence: CDR1 KGHSH, CDR2 LQKENI. The CDR3 spans 15 residues. The DNA of the CDR3 is TGTGCCAGCTCACCGGTGCGGGGGGCCGCCGGGGAGCTGTTTTTT. It specifies CASSPVRGAAGELFF.